This T cell receptor (beta chain) was retrieved from a study of PD-1 blockade in classical Hodgkin lymphoma. Study details: Patients were dosed intravenously with nivolumab at 3 mg/kg every 2 weeks.

Sequenced by immunoSEQ multiplex PCR; TCRdb stores in-frame clones only, minus some. Of about 94,000 clones detected, roughly 89% appear once; the ten largest clones hold roughly 10%. A remark on this clone: Antigen: not known.

No patient escaped relapse after autologous stem cell transplantation, and brentuximab vedotin exposure varied. The length of the CDR3 is 16 residues. V shed 7 bases and J 1 base; nucleotides not matched to a gene: 8. Germline V CDR1 and CDR2: LGHNT, FRNRAP. Study-wide points: Reported findings placed baseline TCR diversity lower in newly diagnosed patients (compared with healthy donors).

Sequencing used peripheral blood mononuclear cells (PBMCs), obtained before the second cycle of nivolumab. J is TRBJ2-3 and V is TRBV12-5; TRBD2 matches at 10 bases. The TCR comes from a human donor with classical Hodgkin lymphoma. The DNA for the CDR3 is TGTGCTAGTGCTTCTGGACTAGCGGTAGGCACAGATACGCAGTATTTT. Protein product: CASASGLAVGTDTQYF.